A single sample gave rise to the 29 T cell receptor beta chains below, sequenced in a study of CD8 T cells in Susac syndrome. RNA in amounts of about 0.45 to 1 ug was reverse transcribed with random hexamers. TCRdb reprocessed the immunoSEQ multiplex PCR reads with MiXCR, giving one entry per CDR3 protein. The top ten clones hold 0.21% of a sample with hundreds of thousands of distinct CDR3 sequences, approximately 85% of them seen once. Sequenced material: CD8+ T cells from PBMCs. All receptors come from a human donor with multiple sclerosis.

The chain combines TRBV28 with TRBJ2-7; D may be TRBD2 (6 bases). Per the germline V gene, CDR1 is MDHEN and CDR2 is SYDVKM. CDR3 length: 15 amino acids. The V end was cut by 4 bases, the J end by 5 bases, with 18 bases between. CDR3 protein: CASSSPVRAGNEQYF. In nucleotides, the CDR3 is TGTGCCAGCAGTTCCCCCGTCCGGGCGGGGAACGAGCAGTACTTC.

The J gene is TRBJ2-1, the V gene TRBV5-1, with a tentative D call TRBD2 (6 bases). The CDR3 spans 13 residues. Trimming took off 4 bases at V and 6 bases at J, with 11 bases between the two ends. The V gene's germline CDR1 is SGHRS and CDR2 YFSETQ. The CDR3 region has the DNA TGCGCCAGCAGCCGGAGGGCGGGCAATGAGCAGTTCTTC. This encodes CASSRRAGNEQFF.

The chain carries TRBV20-1 and TRBJ2-7; 15 nucleotides align to TRBD2. CDR3 length equals 17 residues. Germline V lookup: CDR1 DFQATT, CDR2 SNEGSKA (reference sequence). The V segment lost 3 bases and the J segment 0 bases; nucleotides outside the gene matches: 6. As DNA, the CDR3 is TGCAGTGCTAGGGGGACTAGCGGGAGGCCGAGCTCCTACGAGCAGTACTTC. Translated, it gives CSARGTSGRPSSYEQYF.

V is TRBV20-1 and J is TRBJ2-7, with 12 nucleotides matching TRBD2. Trimming removed 1 base from V and 4 bases from J; junction bases left unmatched: 14. The CDR3 sequence is 18 residues long. Germline assignment: CDR1 DFQATT and CDR2 SNEGSKA (reference sequence). The CDR3 nucleotides read TGCAGTGCTAGAGGTCGGACTAGCGGGACCCGCTCGGGGTACGAGCAGTACTTC. This translates into CSARGRTSGTRSGYEQYF.

The chain combines TRBV24-1 with TRBJ2-7, with D perhaps TRBD1 (6 bases). V was pared by 11 bases and J by 4 bases, with 26 bases between. This CDR3 has 16 amino acids. Germline-derived CDR1 and CDR2 are KGHDR and SFDVKD. Here the CDR3 DNA reads TGTGCCAATCCCGGGACATCGGAAAGTCTTTCTTACGAGCAGTACTTC. It encodes CANPGTSESLSYEQYF.

The chain recombines TRBV30 with TRBJ2-2; D tentatively reads TRBD1 or TRBD2 (6 bases each). Between the trimmed V and J ends, which lost 1 base and 7 bases, there was a span of 13 bases. The CDR3 loop spans 14 amino acids. Germline assignment: CDR1 GTSNPN and CDR2 SVGIG (reference sequence). In nucleotides, the CDR3 is TGTGCCTGGAGTGGATACGGGGGCCTCGGGGAGCTGTTTTTT. Protein: CAWSGYGGLGELFF. Looking up the rest from reference TRBV30 and TRBJ2-2 gives the full variable domain: SQTIHQWPATLVQPVGSPLSLECTVEGTSNPNLYWYRQAAGRGLQLLFYSVGIGQISSEVPQNLSASRPQDRQFILSSKKLLLSDSGFYLCAWSGYGGLGELFFGEGSRLTVL.

The V call is TRBV9, the J call TRBJ2-1; TRBD2 matches 8 bases. With V trimmed by 3 bases and J by 9 bases, 2 bases remained unmatched. CDR1 and CDR2 (germline): SGDLS, YYNGEE. The CDR3 consists of 12 residues. The CDR3 DNA sequence: TGTGCCAGCAGCGCGGGAGGGCTTGAGCAGTTCTTC. Its protein product is CASSAGGLEQFF.

The gene calls are TRBV20-1 and TRBJ1-4; D unclear. Germline V gene data show CDR1 as DFQATT and CDR2 as SNEGSKA (reference sequence). CDR3 size: 11 residues. Deletions cut 0 bases from V and 10 bases from J, with 6 bases between. As DNA, the CDR3 is TGCAGTGCTAGAGAAAAGGGAAAACTGTTTTTT. Residues: CSAREKGKLFF.

The V call is TRBV30, the J call TRBJ2-7; 10 nucleotides agree with TRBD2. CDR1 and CDR2 (germline): GTSNPN, SVGIG (reference sequence). CDR3 length: 11 residues. Trimming took 8 bases from V and 6 from J; bases not matched to a gene: 4. The CDR3 loop reads CAGAGGREQYF. CDR3 sequence (DNA): TGTGCCGGAGCGGGAGGGCGCGAGCAGTACTTC.

This clonotype was observed once. The chain has TRBV28 and TRBJ2-4; TRBD2 matches 12 bases. The CDR3 runs to 18 residues. Trimming took 7 bases from V and 0 from J; bases not matched to a gene: 10. The germline V gene has CDR1 MDHEN and CDR2 SYDVKM. CDR3 sequence reads: CASTQGLAGPLAKNIQYF. The CDR3 bases are TGTGCCAGCACTCAAGGACTAGCGGGGCCCTTAGCCAAAAACATTCAGTACTTC.

This chain links TRBV28 with TRBJ1-1; D remains ambiguous. Per the germline V gene, CDR1 is MDHEN and CDR2 is SYDVKM. The CDR3 totals 14 residues. V lost 4 bases to trimming and J lost 1 base, with 10 bases between them. CDR3 sequence: CASSSGRTNTEAFF. In nucleotides, the CDR3 is TGTGCCAGCAGTTCTGGCAGGACGAACACTGAAGCTTTCTTT.

The chain couples TRBV19 to TRBJ1-1; tentative D call: TRBD1 (6 bases). The ends were cut back, 5 bases at V and 5 bases at J, with 15 bases in the middle. This CDR3 has 14 amino acids. Germline assignment: CDR1 LNHDA and CDR2 SQIVND (reference sequence). The DNA for the CDR3 is TGTGCCAGTAGTTCTTACCCAGGGGATACTGAAGCTTTCTTT. Its translation: CASSSYPGDTEAFF.

The J gene is TRBJ2-7, the V gene TRBV7-9; TRBD1 aligns across 8 bases. Germline lookup yields CDR1 SEHNR and CDR2 FQNEAQ (reference sequence). Unmatched junction bases numbered 6, after V lost 5 bases and J lost 0 bases. The length of the CDR3 is 15 residues. For the CDR3, the DNA is TGTGCCAGCAGCGGATCGGACAGGGACTCCTACGAGCAGTACTTC. This codes for CASSGSDRDSYEQYF.

The rearrangement links TRBV7-8 to TRBJ1-5; D uncertain. Between the trimmed V and J ends, which lost 4 bases and 9 bases, there was a span of 7 bases. The CDR3 spans 11 residues. From germline, CDR1 is SGHVS and CDR2 FQNEAQ. CDR3 sequence reads: CASSWAGPQHF. CDR3 DNA: TGTGCCAGCAGCTGGGCAGGGCCCCAGCATTTT.

The gene calls are TRBV2 and TRBJ2-5; 8 bases align to TRBD2. CDR1 and CDR2 (germline): SNHLY, FYNNEI. The CDR3 runs to 14 residues. Trimming cost V 9 bases and J 1 base; bases outside gene matches: 7. CDR3 residues: CASVPGLVQETQYF. The CDR3 DNA follows: TGTGCCAGTGTTCCGGGACTAGTCCAAGAGACCCAGTACTTC.

This chain uses TRBV24-1 with TRBJ2-3; D call uncertain. The CDR3 runs to 13 residues. The V gene's germline CDR1 is KGHDR and CDR2 SFDVKD. Trimming cost V 1 base and J 7 bases, with 8 bases left between them. The CDR3 region has the DNA TGTGCCACCAGTGATTTAATCCCTAATACGCAGTATTTT. It encodes CATSDLIPNTQYF.

The rearrangement joins TRBV12-3 or TRBV12-4 to TRBJ2-1; D possibly uses TRBD1 or TRBD2 (5 bases each). This CDR3 has 14 amino acids. Trimming took off 8 bases at V and 5 bases at J, with 16 bases between the two ends. This CDR3 is CASLTRDPDNEQFF. The CDR3 region has the DNA TGTGCCAGCCTTACTCGGGACCCAGACAATGAGCAGTTCTTC.

The chain recombines TRBV28 with TRBJ2-7, with TRBD2 matching 7 bases. The CDR3 consists of 15 residues. The J segment lost 2 bases and the V segment lost 4 bases, leaving 8 bases of the junction unmatched. The V gene's germline CDR1 is MDHEN and CDR2 SYDVKM. CDR3 nucleotides: TGTGCCAGCAGTTACGGCGGGAGCAGGGCCTACGAGCAGTACTTC. This sequence encodes CASSYGGSRAYEQYF.

This chain joins TRBV4-1 and TRBJ1-3, with D tentatively TRBD1 (6 bases). V lost 6 bases and J 2 bases, leaving 14 bases between the germline ends. There are 15 residues in the CDR3. Per the germline V gene, CDR1 is MGHRA and CDR2 is YSYEKL. This CDR3 is CASSYRATAGNTIYF. In DNA, the CDR3 is TGCGCCAGCAGTTACAGGGCTACCGCTGGAAACACCATATATTTT.

The V and J genes are TRBV30 and TRBJ2-3; 7 bases line up with TRBD2. From germline, CDR1 is GTSNPN and CDR2 SVGIG (reference sequence). CDR3 length equals 14 residues. The V and J ends lost 2 bases and 3 bases, in that order; junction bases with no gene match: 5. The CDR3 DNA reads as TGTGCCTGGAGTTGGGGGGGGAGGACAGATACGCAGTATTTT. Its translation is CAWSWGGRTDTQYF.

V is TRBV11-3 and J is TRBJ2-1; D gene unclear. The CDR3 loop spans 14 amino acids. Germline CDR1 is SGHNT and CDR2 is YENEEA. V was shortened by 5 bases and J by 0 bases, with 8 bases between the two germline ends. In nucleotides, the CDR3 is TGTGCCAGCAGCCCTCTGGGCTCCTACAATGAGCAGTTCTTC. Translation: CASSPLGSYNEQFF.

This clonotype was seen just once. This sequence joins TRBV10-3 and TRBJ2-1; D is possibly TRBD1 (5 bases). This CDR3 spans 14 amino acids. Germline CDR1 ENHRY, CDR2 SYGVKD. The ends were cut back, 3 bases at V and 8 bases at J, with 14 bases in the middle. The CDR3 DNA sequence: TGTGCCATCAGTGACCTCCAGGGATCGGATGAGCAGTTCTTC. As protein: CAISDLQGSDEQFF.

In DNA, the CDR3 is TGTGCCAGCAGCGCGTTCCTAAAGAGGCATACTCCCCCGGGAGCCAAAAACATTCAGTACTTC. This gives the protein CASSAFLKRHTPPGAKNIQYF. The rearrangement links TRBV11-1 to TRBJ2-4; the D is unclear. The CDR3 has 21 residues. The germline V gene encodes CDR1 SGHAT and CDR2 FQDESV (reference sequence). Trimming took 5 bases from V and 0 from J, leaving 29 bases between them.

CDR3: CASSLYRAGGTDTQYF. The CDR3, as DNA: TGTGCCAGCAGCTTGTACAGGGCAGGGGGCACAGATACGCAGTATTTT. The chain has TRBV5-4 and TRBJ2-3; weak D call: TRBD1 (6 bases). Germline V gene data show CDR1 as SGHNT and CDR2 as YYREEE (reference sequence). V was cut by 1 base and J by 1 base, with 13 bases left in between. The CDR3 is 16 residues long. Complete variable domain (other parts from reference TRBV5-4 and TRBJ2-3): ETGVTQSPTHLIKTRGQQVTLRCSSQSGHNTVSWYQQALGQGPQFIFQYYREEENGRGNFPPRFSGLQFPNYSSELNVNALELDDSALYLCASSLYRAGGTDTQYFGPGTRLTVL.

This rearrangement joins TRBV20-1 to TRBJ2-3; D not resolved. V lost 1 base and J lost 0, with 8 bases in between. The CDR3 runs 14 residues. Germline lookup yields CDR1 DFQATT and CDR2 SNEGSKA (reference sequence). The CDR3, as DNA: TGCAGTGCTAGAGGCGAGACTAGCACAGATACGCAGTATTTT. Residues: CSARGETSTDTQYF.

This chain joins TRBV29-1 and TRBJ1-1; 8 nucleotides align to TRBD1. The CDR3 contains 16 residues. Germline loops: CDR1 SQVTM, CDR2 ANQGSEA. Unmatched junction bases numbered 10, after V lost 0 bases and J lost 4 bases. The CDR3 sequence is CSVEERTGILSTEAFF. The CDR3 DNA sequence: TGCAGCGTTGAAGAGAGGACAGGGATATTAAGCACTGAAGCTTTCTTT.

The chain joins TRBV5-1 to TRBJ2-1, with TRBD2 identical over 13 bases. CDR1 is SGHRS, CDR2 YFSETQ, per germline. J gave up 6 bases and V 7 bases, and 4 bases lay outside the gene matches. The CDR3 totals 14 residues. The chain's CDR3 is CASGLAGVRNEQFF. CDR3 coding DNA: TGCGCCAGCGGACTAGCGGGAGTACGCAATGAGCAGTTCTTC.

V and J are TRBV7-2 and TRBJ2-7, with D possibly being TRBD2 (6 bases). The CDR3 length is 13 residues. Trimming removed 6 bases at V and 5 bases at J, with 14 bases between. Germline assignment: CDR1 SGHTA and CDR2 FQGNSA. CDR3 sequence (DNA): TGTGCCAGCAGGACGGAGGGCCACAACGAGCAGTACTTC. This sequence encodes CASRTEGHNEQYF.

This chain links TRBV10-2 with TRBJ2-1, with D perhaps TRBD1 (5 bases). From germline, CDR1 is WSHSY and CDR2 SAAADI. The CDR3 is made up of 15 amino acids. Deletions cut 6 bases from V and 1 base from J, with 13 bases between. The CDR3 is CASRPRDSSYNEQFF. CDR3 nucleotides: TGCGCCAGCAGACCCAGGGATTCGTCCTACAATGAGCAGTTCTTC.